These 32 T cell receptor beta chains came from one sample sequenced in a study of cytomegalovirus exposure and HLA in healthy donors. The PCR contained 60 Vbeta and 13 Jbeta primers. The table came from immunoSEQ multiplex PCR; TCRdb's copy has only in-frame clones and leaves some out. This sample has over 150,000 clones, with roughly 80% found just once. The material sequenced was PBMCs. The receptors shown here come from a man younger than 45 in good health and CMV-seronegative.

The genes are TRBV9 and TRBJ2-1; 9 positions agree with TRBD2. Germline V gene sequence: CDR1 SGDLS, CDR2 YYNGEE. J lost 0 bases, V lost 0 bases, and 4 bases had no gene match. The CDR3 loop spans 17 amino acids. CDR3 DNA: TGTGCCAGCAGCGTAGGGGGCGGGAGGGTCTCCTACAATGAGCAGTTCTTC. Translation: CASSVGGGRVSYNEQFF.

V and J are TRBV19 and TRBJ2-3; D perhaps matches TRBD2 (6 bases). Germline loops: CDR1 LNHDA, CDR2 SQIVND (reference sequence). V was pared by 7 bases and J by 2 bases, with 16 bases between. There are 15 residues in the CDR3. The CDR3 region has the DNA TGTGCCAGTACCCTAAACGGAGGGCCCACAGATACGCAGTATTTT. This codes for CASTLNGGPTDTQYF.

This rearrangement joins TRBV7-2 to TRBJ1-5; D gene unclear. The V end was cut by 3 bases, the J end by 4 bases, with 4 bases between. Germline CDR1 is SGHTA and CDR2 is FQGNSA. This CDR3 contains 12 residues. This CDR3 reads CASSFTNQPQHF. Here the CDR3 DNA reads TGTGCCAGCAGCTTTACTAATCAGCCCCAGCATTTT.

This clone has only a few counts. The chain combines TRBV5-1 with TRBJ2-3; TRBD2 agrees at 7 bases. CDR3 length equals 16 residues. Germline V gene sequence: CDR1 SGHRS, CDR2 YFSETQ. V shed 3 bases and J 2 bases; nucleotides not matched to a gene: 9. The CDR3 spells CASSSFPGGSTDTQYF. CDR3 sequence (DNA): TGCGCCAGCAGCTCTTTTCCGGGGGGTTCCACAGATACGCAGTATTTT.

This chain joins TRBV10-3 and TRBJ1-5; TRBD1 agrees at 11 bases. Per germline, CDR1 ENHRY and CDR2 SYGVKD. J was trimmed by 5 bases and V by 0 bases; bases with no gene match: 3. The CDR3 extends over 16 amino acids. CDR3 sequence reads: CAISESGQGVHQPQHF. CDR3 nucleotides: TGTGCCATCAGTGAGTCGGGACAGGGGGTGCATCAGCCCCAGCATTTT.

The chain couples TRBV28 to TRBJ1-3; 7 bases align to TRBD1. CDR3 length equals 14 residues. Germline V CDR1 and CDR2: MDHEN, SYDVKM. V shed 9 bases, J shed 8 bases, and the junction held 13 bases outside the gene matches. The DNA for the CDR3 is TGTGCCAGTTCGGACAGGCGGATTAGATACACCATATATTTT. Amino acid sequence: CASSDRRIRYTIYF.

This clone was counted once. V and J are TRBV28 and TRBJ1-4; tentatively, D is TRBD1 (5 bases). The CDR3 length is 12 residues. The V end was cut by 6 bases, the J end by 5 bases, with 7 bases between. Germline CDR1 MDHEN, CDR2 SYDVKM. CDR3 DNA: TGTGCCAGCAGGGGACTCAATGAAAAACTGTTTTTT. This translates into CASRGLNEKLFF.

The CDR3 sequence: CASMDVRGDAFF. As DNA, the CDR3 is TGTGCCAGCATGGATGTCCGAGGTGATGCTTTCTTT. This sequence joins TRBV28 and TRBJ1-1; unclear D gene. The V gene's germline CDR1 is MDHEN and CDR2 SYDVKM. V dropped 7 bases and J dropped 11 bases, with 17 bases sitting between them. The CDR3 covers 12 residues.

This sequence joins TRBV14 and TRBJ1-6; a weak D match, TRBD1 (6 bases). The germline V and J ends were trimmed by 3 bases and 9 bases, with 12 bases remaining between them. This CDR3 is built from 14 residues. Germline V lookup: CDR1 SGHDN, CDR2 FVKESK. CDR3 protein: CASSQQKQGSPLHF. In nucleotides, the CDR3 is TGTGCCAGCAGCCAGCAGAAACAGGGTTCACCCCTCCACTTT.

The chain links TRBV19 to TRBJ1-4; possibly TRBD1 for D (6 bases). Trimming took off 3 bases at V and 8 bases at J, with 19 bases between the two ends. Germline assignment: CDR1 LNHDA and CDR2 SQIVND (reference sequence). This CDR3 spans 16 amino acids. CDR3 nucleotides: TGTGCCAGTAGTATGCTAAGGGGGGGAGCGGAAGAAAAACTGTTTTTT. This codes for CASSMLRGGAEEKLFF. Together with reference TRBV19 and TRBJ1-4, the CDR3 gives the full variable domain: DGGITQSPKYLFRKEGQNVTLSCEQNLNHDAMYWYRQDPGQGLRLIYYSQIVNDFQKGDIAEGYSVSREKKESFPLTVTSAQKNPTAFYLCASSMLRGGAEEKLFFGSGTQLSVL.

V is TRBV6-5 and J is TRBJ2-5; D perhaps matches TRBD2 (5 bases). The germline CDR1 and CDR2 sequences are MNHEY and SVGAGI. The V end was cut by 6 bases, the J end by 5 bases, with 10 bases between. The CDR3 contains 12 residues. CDR3 coding DNA: TGTGCCAGCAGGAGCCTAGCCGAGACCCAGTACTTC. As protein: CASRSLAETQYF.

V gene TRBV18 combines with J gene TRBJ2-1; 12 bases fit TRBD2. This CDR3 has 17 amino acids. The germline V gene has CDR1 KGHSH and CDR2 LQKENI. With 3 bases clipped from V and 7 bases from J, the junction kept 10 bases outside the gene matches. Here the CDR3 DNA reads TGTGCCAGCTCACCTCAACTAGCGGGAGGCCTGGGGAATGAGCAGTTCTTC. Protein product: CASSPQLAGGLGNEQFF.

The chain recombines TRBV4-1 with TRBJ2-1; 8 bases fit TRBD2. The junction had 11 bases not matched to a gene; V was cut back by 1 base and J by 6 bases. Germline CDR1 MGHRA, CDR2 YSYEKL. This CDR3 has 17 amino acids. This CDR3 is CASSQAAAGVVTNEQFF. CDR3 DNA: TGCGCCAGCAGCCAAGCTGCAGCGGGGGTGGTTACCAATGAGCAGTTCTTC.

V usage is TRBV29-1 and J usage is TRBJ1-2; 9 nucleotides match TRBD1. This CDR3 has 13 residues. The germline V gene encodes CDR1 SQVTM and CDR2 ANQGSEA. V trimming: 7 bases; J trimming: 6 bases; junction bases outside the gene matches: 9. The CDR3 DNA follows: TGCAGCGGTCGGGACAGGGTGGTAGATGGCTACACCTTC. This encodes CSGRDRVVDGYTF. Combining the CDR3 with reference TRBV29-1 and TRBJ1-2 gives the whole variable domain SAVISQKPSRDICQRGTSLTIQCQVDSQVTMMFWYRQQPGQSLTLIATANQGSEATYESGFVIDKFPISRPNLTFSTLTVSNMSPEDSSIYLCSGRDRVVDGYTFGSGTRLTVV.

This chain uses TRBV7-3 with TRBJ2-1; TRBD1 matches at 8 bases. The CDR3 length is 17 residues. Losses at the gene ends were 5 bases for V and 4 bases for J; bases not matched to a gene: 13. CDR1 is SGHTA, CDR2 FQGTGA, per germline. The CDR3 here is CASSPNSAGGPYNEQFF. The CDR3 DNA sequence: TGTGCCAGCAGCCCAAACTCGGCAGGGGGCCCTTACAATGAGCAGTTCTTC.

This chain connects TRBV27 to TRBJ2-1; 8 nucleotides agree with TRBD1. The germline V gene has CDR1 MNHEY and CDR2 SMNVEV (reference sequence). The J segment lost 5 bases and the V segment lost 5 bases, leaving 8 bases of the junction unmatched. This CDR3 is 15 amino acids long. The CDR3 loop is CASSMTGDWDNEQFF. In nucleotides, the CDR3 is TGTGCCAGCAGTATGACAGGGGATTGGGACAATGAGCAGTTCTTC.

In nucleotides, the CDR3 is TGTGCCAGCAGCTTTGACTTACCGAACACTGAAGCTTTCTTT. Translated, it gives CASSFDLPNTEAFF. J is TRBJ1-1 and V is TRBV7-9; D gene uncertain. Germline CDR1 and CDR2: SEHNR and FQNEAQ (reference sequence). V was cut by 3 bases and J by 1 base, with 9 bases left in between. The CDR3 covers 14 residues. Together with reference TRBV7-9 and TRBJ1-1, the CDR3 gives the full variable domain: DTGVSQNPRHKITKRGQNVTFRCDPISEHNRLYWYRQTLGQGPEFLTYFQNEAQLEKSRLLSDRFSAERPKGSFSTLEIQRTEQGDSAMYLCASSFDLPNTEAFFGQGTRLTVV.

This chain uses TRBV28 with TRBJ1-2; D call uncertain. The germline V gene encodes CDR1 MDHEN and CDR2 SYDVKM. Trimming stripped 3 bases from V and 4 bases from J, with 18 bases between. The CDR3 extends over 16 amino acids. The CDR3 DNA sequence: TGTGCCAGCAGTTTTCCCCGGGAGTCCCGTCTCTATGGCTACACCTTC. Protein: CASSFPRESRLYGYTF.

For the CDR3, the DNA is TGTGCCACTTTACTAGCGGGGGGGGACAATGAGCAGTTCTTC. Protein sequence: CATLLAGGDNEQFF. The chain recombines TRBV10-3 with TRBJ2-1; 13 bases fit TRBD2. Germline V gene data show CDR1 as ENHRY and CDR2 as SYGVKD. J was trimmed by 5 bases and V by 10 bases; bases with no gene match: 5. The CDR3 loop spans 14 amino acids.

The J gene is TRBJ1-2, the V gene TRBV7-3; D is undetermined. The CDR3 has 13 residues. From germline, CDR1 is SGHTA and CDR2 FQGTGA. V dropped 2 bases and J dropped 2 bases, with 6 bases sitting between them. The CDR3 spells CASSLGLNYGYTF. CDR3 sequence (DNA): TGTGCCAGCAGCTTAGGCCTCAACTATGGCTACACCTTC.

This clone was detected a few times. The chain employs TRBV23-1 and TRBJ1-5; perhaps TRBD1 as D (5 bases). TRBV23-1 is given ORF status, its function remaining uncertain. V dropped 6 bases and J dropped 10 bases, with 16 bases sitting between them. CDR3 length: 13 amino acids. The CDR3 DNA reads TGCGCCAGCAGCCCGGACAAGATGGGTCCCCAGCATTTT. Residues: CASSPDKMGPQHF.

The gene calls are TRBV5-1 and TRBJ2-7; 7 nucleotides line up with TRBD1. Trimming took 0 bases from V and 5 from J; bases not matched to a gene: 5. Germline-derived CDR1 and CDR2 are SGHRS and YFSETQ. The CDR3 contains 14 residues. CDR3 region: CASSLEGASNEQYF. The DNA of the CDR3 is TGCGCCAGCAGCTTGGAGGGGGCTAGTAACGAGCAGTACTTC.

Here the CDR3 reads CASSYSRDRVSYEQYF. The CDR3 DNA sequence: TGTGCCAGCAGTTACTCCCGGGACAGGGTTTCCTACGAGCAGTACTTC. The V gene is TRBV6-6, the J gene TRBJ2-7, with TRBD1 matching over 9 bases. Germline V CDR1 and CDR2: MNHNY, SVGAGI (reference sequence). Trimming took 0 bases from V and 1 from J; bases not matched to a gene: 4. This CDR3 region has 16 residues.

The V gene is TRBV5-4, the J gene TRBJ2-7; 12 positions agree with TRBD1. CDR3 length equals 14 residues. CDR1 SGHNT and CDR2 YYREEE come from the germline V gene (reference sequence). Trimming removed 5 bases from V and 4 bases from J; junction bases left unmatched: 4. CDR3 DNA: TGTGCCAGCAGATCGGGACAGGGGGCTTACGAGCAGTACTTC. This encodes CASRSGQGAYEQYF.

This rearrangement joins TRBV28 to TRBJ1-4; perhaps TRBD1 as D (6 bases). V dropped 4 bases and J dropped 4 bases, with 13 bases sitting between them. CDR3 size: 15 residues. The germline gives CDR1 MDHEN, CDR2 SYDVKM. The DNA for the CDR3 is TGTGCCAGCAGTTCCTGGACAGTAGATAATGAAAAACTGTTTTTT. As protein: CASSSWTVDNEKLFF. The whole variable domain, filled in from reference TRBV28 and TRBJ1-4, reads DVKVTQSSRYLVKRTGEKVFLECVQDMDHENMFWYRQDPGLGLRLIYFSYDVKMKEKGDIPEGYSVSREKKERFSLILESASTNQTSMYLCASSSWTVDNEKLFFGSGTQLSVL.

This clone was observed a single time. The chain couples TRBV11-3 to TRBJ2-1; 7 nucleotides match TRBD2. The CDR3 consists of 14 residues. With V trimmed by 3 bases and J by 3 bases, 2 bases remained unmatched. The germline CDR1 and CDR2 sequences are SGHNT and YENEEA. Here the CDR3 reads CASSLGGNYNEQFF. CDR3 nucleotide sequence: TGTGCCAGCAGCTTGGGGGGGAACTACAATGAGCAGTTCTTC.

The chain has TRBV5-1 and TRBJ2-5, with D tentatively TRBD2 (6 bases). CDR3 size: 15 residues. Germline CDR1 is SGHRS and CDR2 is YFSETQ. V lost 2 bases to trimming and J lost 2 bases, with 13 bases between them. Here the CDR3 reads CASSFTGSGQETQYF. The CDR3 DNA reads as TGCGCCAGCAGCTTTACAGGTAGCGGTCAAGAGACCCAGTACTTC. The full variable domain, in which reference TRBV5-1 and TRBJ2-5 provide the parts outside the CDR3, is KAGVTQTPRYLIKTRGQQVTLSCSPISGHRSVSWYQQTPGQGLQFLFEYFSETQRNKGNFPGRFSGRQFSNSRSEMNVSTLELGDSALYLCASSFTGSGQETQYFGPGTRLLVL.

This chain uses TRBV7-9 with TRBJ2-6; TRBD1 is a possible D gene (7 bases). V was cut by 5 bases and J by 4 bases, with 12 bases left in between. The CDR3 runs to 15 residues. Germline V lookup: CDR1 SEHNR, CDR2 FQNEAQ (reference sequence). The CDR3 DNA sequence: TGTGCCAGCAGCGCGGGACAGCCGGGGGCCAACGTCCTGACTTTC. This encodes CASSAGQPGANVLTF.

The CDR3 sequence is CASIPVEFSTDTQYF. DNA for the CDR3: TGTGCCAGCATCCCTGTGGAGTTTAGCACAGATACGCAGTATTTT. The rearrangement joins TRBV7-9 to TRBJ2-3, with D hard to call. V was trimmed by 7 bases and J by 0 bases, leaving 14 bases between them. Germline CDR1 and CDR2: SEHNR and FQNEAQ (reference sequence). The CDR3 is 15 amino acids. Full variable domain (remainder filled in from reference TRBV7-9 and TRBJ2-3): DTGVSQNPRHKITKRGQNVTFRCDPISEHNRLYWYRQTLGQGPEFLTYFQNEAQLEKSRLLSDRFSAERPKGSFSTLEIQRTEQGDSAMYLCASIPVEFSTDTQYFGPGTRLTVL.

The chain employs TRBV29-1 and TRBJ2-3; weak D call: TRBD2 (5 bases). The length of the CDR3 is 14 residues. The V gene lost 7 bases and the J gene lost 4 bases, with 18 bases spanning the gap. Germline values: CDR1 SQVTM, CDR2 ANQGSEA. CDR3 DNA: TGCAGCGCCGACCGTACGGGGATCCCAGATACGCAGTATTTT. Amino acid sequence: CSADRTGIPDTQYF.

The chain couples TRBV12-5 to TRBJ2-1; D is perhaps TRBD1 (6 bases). There are 16 residues in the CDR3. The germline V and J ends were trimmed by 6 bases and 3 bases, with 18 bases remaining between them. Germline CDR1 LGHNT, CDR2 FRNRAP. The chain's CDR3 is CASGQGAIVGYNEQFF. The CDR3 DNA follows: TGTGCTAGTGGACAGGGAGCCATCGTGGGCTACAATGAGCAGTTCTTC.

The J gene is TRBJ2-5, the V gene TRBV5-4, with a possible D match to TRBD1 (5 bases). The length of the CDR3 is 14 residues. V was cut by 0 bases and J by 5 bases, with 11 bases left in between. Germline assignment: CDR1 SGHNT and CDR2 YYREEE (reference sequence). The CDR3 region is CASSLGAGWETQYF. The DNA of the CDR3 is TGTGCCAGCAGCTTGGGGGCAGGGTGGGAGACCCAGTACTTC. The complete variable domain, with remaining parts taken from reference TRBV5-4 and TRBJ2-5, reads ETGVTQSPTHLIKTRGQQVTLRCSSQSGHNTVSWYQQALGQGPQFIFQYYREEENGRGNFPPRFSGLQFPNYSSELNVNALELDDSALYLCASSLGAGWETQYFGPGTRLLVL.